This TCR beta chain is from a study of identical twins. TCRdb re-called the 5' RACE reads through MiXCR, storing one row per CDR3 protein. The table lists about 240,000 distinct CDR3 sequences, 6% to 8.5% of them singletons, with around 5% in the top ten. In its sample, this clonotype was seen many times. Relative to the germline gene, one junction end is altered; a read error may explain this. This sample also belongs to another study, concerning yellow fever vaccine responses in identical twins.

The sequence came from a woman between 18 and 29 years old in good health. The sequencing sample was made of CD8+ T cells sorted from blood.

CDR3 in amino acids: CASSDTGDAIDTQYF. DNA of the CDR3: TGCGCCAGCAGTGACACGGGAGATGCGATAGATACGCAGTATTTT. The V call is TRBV6-4, the J call TRBJ2-3, with a possible D match to TRBD2 (6 bases). The CDR3 is 15 residues long. Per the germline V gene, CDR1 is MRHNA and CDR2 is SNTAGT.